A selection of T cell receptor beta chains follows, all from one sample in a study of control samples from healthy donors and cancer patients. Assay used: immunoSEQ multiplex PCR; TCRdb lists only in-frame clones, some missing. The sample carries approximately 74,000 clones, approximately 94% recorded once. Sequencing was carried out using blood. The receptors shown here come from a woman in her 30s in good health. The conserved cysteine and the conserved F or W are not part of the CDR3 here. Each record gives: V gene, J gene, CDR3 length, D gene, clone size, CDR3 protein. D genes are given only for firm matches. A row's size may be missing; if present it is once, few, many or a size class.

TRBV7-3	TRBJ1-3	12	TRBD1	-	ASSPRQGADTIY
TRBV7-3	TRBJ2-2	10	-	-	ASSLVTGELF
TRBV11-3	TRBJ1-1	12	-	-	ASSRTVMNTEAF
TRBV4-1	TRBJ1-5	13	TRBD1	-	ASSLSRQGAQPQH
TRBV19	TRBJ2-1	10	-	once	ASSPGGHEQF
TRBV7-9	TRBJ2-3	10	-	few	ASSRLEDTQY
TRBV29-1	TRBJ2-3	13	TRBD2	-	SVEGLRGVLDTQY
TRBV14	TRBJ1-4	10	-	-	ASSQDLEKLF
TRBV5-6	TRBJ1-2	13	TRBD1	-	ASSSPGTGTYGYT
TRBV12-3/TRBV12-4	TRBJ2-5	11	-	-	ASSPFGQETQY
TRBV21-1	TRBJ1-6	14	-	once	ASSKRTGSYNSPLH
TRBV2	TRBJ1-1	11	-	-	ASKGVPDTEAF
TRBV18	TRBJ2-3	13	-	-	ASSPLTGEGDTQY
TRBV6-1	TRBJ1-1	10	TRBD1	-	ASSETGGEAF
TRBV19	TRBJ1-1	14	-	-	ASSPGTIGMNTEAF
TRBV4-1	TRBJ1-3	13	-	-	ASSQDPGRGNTIY
TRBV12-3/TRBV12-4	TRBJ1-2	10	-	-	ASSLNEGRYT
TRBV9	TRBJ1-2	13	-	-	ASSVGQEPRRGYT
TRBV2	TRBJ1-6	11	-	-	ASSEHGTAPLH
TRBV9	TRBJ1-2	10	-	-	ASTAGNYGYT
TRBV12-3/TRBV12-4	TRBJ2-1	9	-	-	ASSRAGEQF
TRBV23-1	TRBJ1-1	15	TRBD1	-	ASHRQGLQGGDTEAF
TRBV7-3	TRBJ2-5	13	-	-	ASSPTGTRGETQY
TRBV7-8	TRBJ1-2	11	TRBD1	-	ASQIQGAQGYT
TRBV2	TRBJ1-5	17	-	-	ASSEAAELNPNSNQPQH
TRBV28	TRBJ1-5	11	-	once	ASSALPGPGPH
TRBV9	TRBJ2-2	12	-	-	ASSVVGGVEELF
TRBV4-1	TRBJ2-7	11	-	-	ASSQVGRLEQY
TRBV19	TRBJ1-1	14	-	-	ASRLGGGQMNTEAF
TRBV5-5	TRBJ2-3	13	-	-	ASSLDYMAPDTQY
TRBV5-1	TRBJ1-4	12	-	-	ASSLGPVGEKLF
TRBV4-1	TRBJ1-2	14	-	-	ASSQDPDLLGRGYT
TRBV29-1	TRBJ1-3	10	-	-	SAEQPGNTIY
TRBV7-2	TRBJ1-5	11	TRBD1	-	ASSYRGEQPQH
TRBV3-1/TRBV3-2	TRBJ1-2	13	-	-	ASSHRPQSNYGYT
TRBV9	TRBJ2-2	14	-	once	ASSVAVTHGQRELF
TRBV30	TRBJ1-1	11	-	-	ASTGTKITEAF
TRBV28	TRBJ2-1	10	-	-	ASSPSYNEQF
TRBV28	TRBJ1-2	11	TRBD1	-	ASGDREIYGYT
TRBV5-1	TRBJ2-7	9	-	once	ASSWGNEQY